This T cell receptor beta chain appears in the sequencing data of a study of shared clonotypes between healthy human individuals. Regarding the study as a whole: Naive subsets tended to show greater estimated richness than memory subsets.

Nashville, Tennessee was home to all donors, who were Caucasian adults. CD8 memory pooled CD45RO+ cells and CCR7-negative CD45RA+ TemRA cells. This clone has a single count. Its target is not known. In the original processing: ImmunoSEQ output held junction-only sequences without quality scores, so filtering differed. Using immunoSEQ multiplex PCR, the repertoire was profiled, and TCRdb retains in-frame clones only, with some absent. V and J calls and clone size follow that table, whereas D and trimming were derived from the DNA. The sample includes about 380,000 clones, about 96% of them seen just once. This clonotype was obtained from a man aged 25-45 years in good health. What was sequenced was memory CD8+ T cells sorted from blood. The subset denotes: CD45RO+ cells pooled with CCR7-negative TemRA cells.

In DNA form, the CDR3 reads TGTGCCAGCAGTTTGGCCGGGGACGGGTTAATCTACGAGCAGTACTTC. Translation gives CASSLAGDGLIYEQYF. This rearrangement joins TRBV27 to TRBJ2-7, with D possibly being TRBD1 or TRBD2 (5 bases each). With 3 bases removed from V and 3 bases from J, the gap between germline ends came to 18 bases. Germline V CDR1 and CDR2: MNHEY, SMNVEV (reference sequence). This CDR3 spans 16 amino acids.